These 22 T cell receptor beta chains originate from one sample sequenced in a study of breast tumors, draining lymph nodes, adjacent tissues. TCRdb itself ran the multiplex PCR reads through MiXCR, one entry per CDR3 protein. The sample records about 230,000 distinct CDR3 sequences, about 30% being singletons. Samples came from axillary lymph nodes draining the breast cancer. The sample consisted of axillary lymph node tissue. All receptors come from a female donor with breast cancer. Some clones in this sample may be carry-over from other donors' samples.

This clonotype was seen at least ten times. The chain is built from TRBV11-2 and TRBJ2-4; perhaps TRBD2 as D (5 bases). Germline CDR1 SGHAT, CDR2 FQNNGV. V was pared by 4 bases and J by 1 base, with 17 bases between. This CDR3 has 17 amino acids. CDR3 in DNA: TGTGCCAGCAGCTCCGAGCGGACTGCCGCTGCCAAAAACATTCAGTACTTC. It specifies CASSSERTAAAKNIQYF.

This chain joins TRBV9 and TRBJ1-4, with no clear D. The germline V and J ends were trimmed by 4 bases and 7 bases, with 11 bases remaining between them. CDR3 length: 13 residues. In germline, CDR1 is SGDLS, CDR2 YYNGEE. The CDR3 DNA sequence: TGTGCCAGCAGCCCCGTGGGGAGTGAAAAACTGTTTTTT. Translation: CASSPVGSEKLFF.

This clonotype has a handful of counts. A much more abundant neighbour one base away suggests this may be a read error. The V and J genes are TRBV20-1 and TRBJ2-1; 8 bases are shared with TRBD2. The V gene's germline CDR1 is DFQATT and CDR2 SNEGSKA (reference sequence). This CDR3 contains 14 residues. CDR3 sequence reads: CSANSGVTYTEQFF. The DNA of the CDR3 is TGCAGTGCTAATAGCGGGGTGACCTACACTGAGCAGTTCTTC.

Notes on this clonotype: It may be a read error: a sequence one base away is much more abundant. The chain uses TRBV15 and TRBJ1-1; a weak D match, TRBD1 (6 bases). Germline V CDR1 and CDR2: LNHNV, YYDKDF (reference sequence). The CDR3 has 15 residues. The CDR3 DNA reads as TGTGCCGCCAGCAGAGGAGGGGGGTCGTACACTGAAGCTTTCTTT. Translating it yields CAASRGGGSYTEAFF.

This clonotype has a count of ten or more. V is TRBV11-2 and J is TRBJ2-5, with 9 bases matching TRBD2. CDR1 is SGHAT, CDR2 FQNNGV, per germline. V lost 4 bases to trimming and J lost 4 bases; unmatched junction nucleotides: 4. This CDR3 is built from 14 residues. CDR3 sequence (DNA): TGTGCCAGCAGCTCGGGACTAGCATCAGAGACCCAGTACTTC. Translated: CASSSGLASETQYF.

This clonotype was recorded at least ten times. The gene calls are TRBV27 and TRBJ2-3; D is uncertain. The V end was cut by 3 bases, the J end by 7 bases, with 5 bases between. The CDR3 covers 11 residues. Per germline, CDR1 MNHEY and CDR2 SMNVEV (reference sequence). In DNA form, the CDR3 reads TGTGCCAGCAGTTTTATCAATACGCAGTATTTT. Protein sequence: CASSFINTQYF.

In its sample, this clonotype was seen many times. The V and J genes are TRBV2 and TRBJ1-5; D perhaps matches TRBD1 (6 bases). The length of the CDR3 is 15 residues. V was pared by 3 bases and J by 3 bases, with 12 bases between. CDR1 and CDR2 from the germline V gene are SNHLY and FYNNEI. The CDR3 DNA follows: TGTGCCAGCAGTGAGGGGGACACATTCAATCAGCCCCAGCATTTT. It specifies CASSEGDTFNQPQHF. The entire variable domain, with the rest obtained from reference TRBV2 and TRBJ1-5, is as follows: EPEVTQTPSHQVTQMGQEVILRCVPISNHLYFYWYRQILGQKVEFLVSFYNNEISEKSEIFDDQFSVERPDGSNFTLKIRSTKLEDSAMYFCASSEGDTFNQPQHFGDGTRLSIL.

About this clonotype itself: Possible read error: a much larger clone is one base away. The chain is built from TRBV6-5 and TRBJ2-5, with 8 bases aligning to TRBD2. Germline assignment: CDR1 MNHEY and CDR2 SVGAGI. The CDR3 covers 11 residues. Trimming cost V 6 bases and J 10 bases; bases outside gene matches: 4. CDR3 amino acids: CASSHTSGQYF. Written as DNA, the CDR3 is TGTGCCAGCAGCCATACTAGCGGCCAGTACTTC.

Many counts were recorded for this clonotype. This chain links TRBV25-1 with TRBJ2-5; TRBD1 matches at 7 bases. The CDR3 spans 14 residues. Germline V gives CDR1 MGHDK, CDR2 SYGVNS. V shed 2 bases, J shed 4 bases, and the junction held 4 bases outside the gene matches. CDR3 bases: TGTGCCAGCAGTGAACCGAACAGGGGAGAGACCCAGTACTTC. This codes for CASSEPNRGETQYF.

V is TRBV15 and J is TRBJ1-2; D is unclear. Looked up from germline, CDR1 is LNHNV and CDR2 is YYDKDF (reference sequence). Trimming took 3 bases from V and 7 from J, leaving 9 bases between them. The CDR3 totals 12 residues. The CDR3 sequence: CATSSRTIGYTF. The CDR3, as DNA: TGTGCCACCAGCAGTCGGACGATTGGCTACACCTTC.

There are many counts of this clonotype. This rearrangement joins TRBV7-8 to TRBJ2-2, with TRBD2 identical over 8 bases. The germline CDR1 and CDR2 sequences are SGHVS and FQNEAQ. The V and J ends lost 3 bases and 3 bases, in that order; junction bases with no gene match: 6. This CDR3 has 16 amino acids. The chain's CDR3 is CASSFSGSVDTGELFF. The CDR3 bases are TGTGCCAGCAGCTTCAGCGGGAGTGTCGACACCGGGGAGCTGTTTTTT.

This clonotype was seen repeatedly, ten times or more. The rearrangement joins TRBV29-1 to TRBJ2-7; TRBD1 matches at 10 bases. Germline V gives CDR1 SQVTM, CDR2 ANQGSEA. The CDR3 spans 14 residues. The junction had 8 bases not matched to a gene; V was cut back by 6 bases and J by 3 bases. CDR3 nucleotides: TGCAGCGTCGGGACAGGGGTGCCCTACTACGAGCAGTACTTC. Its protein is CSVGTGVPYYEQYF.

This clonotype appeared many times. The CDR3 region has the DNA TGTGCCAGCAGCCAAGATGGTCGGGGGGACGATGGTGAAAAACTGTTTTTT. It encodes CASSQDGRGDDGEKLFF. The chain links TRBV3-1 to TRBJ1-4, with D tentatively TRBD1 (5 bases). The V gene lost 0 bases and the J gene lost 7 bases, with 18 bases spanning the gap. The CDR3 has 17 amino acids. CDR1 and CDR2 (germline): LGHDT, YNNKEL (reference sequence).

A remark on this clonotype: Lacking the conserved final phenylalanine or tryptophan, this CDR3 likely reflects a read error. The chain carries TRBV6-2 or TRBV6-3 and TRBJ2-7, with 10 positions matching TRBD2. After removal of 5 bases from V and 3 bases from J, the junction contained 1 base not matched to a gene. The CDR3 loop spans 13 amino acids. The V gene's germline CDR1 is MNHEY and CDR2 SVGEGT. The CDR3 DNA reads TGTGCCAGCAGTGGGACTAGCGTCTACGAGCAGTACCTC. This gives the protein CASSGTSVYEQYL.

This clonotype was observed at least ten times. This chain connects TRBV7-3 to TRBJ2-5, with D possibly being TRBD1 (5 bases). CDR1 is SGHTA, CDR2 FQGTGA, per germline. V was shortened by 0 bases and J by 4 bases, with 6 bases between the two germline ends. CDR3 length equals 13 residues. CDR3 in DNA: TGTGCCAGCAGCTTAACGCAGGGAGAGACCCAGTACTTC. It yields the protein CASSLTQGETQYF.

The chain has TRBV11-1 and TRBJ1-2; TRBD1 might be the D (6 bases). The V end lost 6 bases, the J end lost 4 bases, and 12 bases lay between the germline ends. There are 13 residues in the CDR3. Per germline, CDR1 SGHAT and CDR2 FQDESV (reference sequence). Written as DNA, the CDR3 is TGTGCCAGCAGACAGACAGGCAGCTATGGCTACACCTTC. This translates into CASRQTGSYGYTF.

V is TRBV7-9 and J is TRBJ2-1; TRBD2 matches 8 bases. Germline V gives CDR1 SEHNR, CDR2 FQNEAQ (reference sequence). V trimming: 5 bases; J trimming: 9 bases; junction bases outside the gene matches: 9. The CDR3 is made up of 14 amino acids. CDR3 sequence reads: CASSPNSGGVEQFF. DNA for the CDR3: TGTGCCAGCAGCCCTAATTCGGGAGGGGTTGAGCAGTTCTTC.

This chain joins TRBV20-1 and TRBJ2-5; 12 nucleotides agree with TRBD2. The CDR3 runs to 15 residues. In germline, CDR1 is DFQATT, CDR2 SNEGSKA (reference sequence). The J segment lost 6 bases and the V segment lost 3 bases, leaving 8 bases of the junction unmatched. This chain's CDR3 is CSASATSGSLQTQYF. The CDR3, as DNA: TGCAGTGCTAGTGCGACTAGCGGGAGTTTACAGACCCAGTACTTC.

The sample holds a few counts of this clonotype. This may be a read error, as it is one base from a much larger clone. The chain recombines TRBV11-3 with TRBJ2-1, with TRBD2 matching 8 bases. Trimming took 2 bases from V and 7 from J; bases not matched to a gene: 7. Germline CDR1 SGHNT, CDR2 YENEEA. CDR3 length: 15 amino acids. CDR3 region: CASSLNGGAGNEQFF. As DNA, the CDR3 is TGTGCCAGCAGCTTAAACGGGGGGGCTGGGAATGAGCAGTTCTTC. Based on the CDR3 plus reference TRBV11-3 and TRBJ2-1, the full variable domain is EAGVVQSPRYKIIEKKQPVAFWCNPISGHNTLYWYLQNLGQGPELLIRYENEEAVDDSQLPKDRFSAERLKGVDSTLKIQPAELGDSAVYLCASSLNGGAGNEQFFGPGTRLTVL.

This clonotype has at least ten counts. The chain employs TRBV6-5 and TRBJ2-2; 12 bases align to TRBD2. Trimming cost V 6 bases and J 4 bases; bases outside gene matches: 6. Germline loops: CDR1 MNHEY, CDR2 SVGAGI. The CDR3 spans 16 residues. The CDR3 region has the DNA TGTGCCAGCAGCCGCCTAGCGGGAGGGCGCACCGGGGAGCTGTTTTTT. It encodes CASSRLAGGRTGELFF.

The chain couples TRBV24-1 to TRBJ1-2, with D tentatively TRBD1 (6 bases). Germline CDR1 is KGHDR and CDR2 is SFDVKD. CDR3 length: 14 residues. V was clipped by 6 bases and J by 4 bases, with 14 bases between them. CDR3 loop: CATSPSGTPYGYTF. The CDR3 DNA reads TGTGCCACCAGTCCTAGCGGGACACCCTATGGCTACACCTTC.

The gene calls are TRBV10-3 and TRBJ2-1; 9 bases are a match to TRBD1. The CDR3 sequence is 17 residues long. J gave up 8 bases and V 4 bases, and 15 bases lay outside the gene matches. Per germline, CDR1 ENHRY and CDR2 SYGVKD. CDR3 DNA sequence: TGTGCCATCAGTGCTAGAGGGTGGGACAGGGATATTGATGAGCAGTTCTTC. This encodes CAISARGWDRDIDEQFF.